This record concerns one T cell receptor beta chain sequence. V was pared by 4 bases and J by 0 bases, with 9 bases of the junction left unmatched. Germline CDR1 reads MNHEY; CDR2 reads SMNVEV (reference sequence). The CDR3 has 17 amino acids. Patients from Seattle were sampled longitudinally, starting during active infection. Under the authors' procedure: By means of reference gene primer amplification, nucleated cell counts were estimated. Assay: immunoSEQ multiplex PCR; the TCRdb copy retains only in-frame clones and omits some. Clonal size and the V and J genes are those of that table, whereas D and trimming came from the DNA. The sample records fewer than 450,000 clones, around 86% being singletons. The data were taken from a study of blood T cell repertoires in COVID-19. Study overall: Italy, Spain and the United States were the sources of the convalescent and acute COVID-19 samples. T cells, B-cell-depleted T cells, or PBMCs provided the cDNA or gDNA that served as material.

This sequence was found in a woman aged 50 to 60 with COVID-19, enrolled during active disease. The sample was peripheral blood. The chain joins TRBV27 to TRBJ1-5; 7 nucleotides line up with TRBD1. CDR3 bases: TGTGCCAGCAGTTACCTAGGACAGGAAGATAGCAATCAGCCCCAGCATTTT. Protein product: CASSYLGQEDSNQPQHF.